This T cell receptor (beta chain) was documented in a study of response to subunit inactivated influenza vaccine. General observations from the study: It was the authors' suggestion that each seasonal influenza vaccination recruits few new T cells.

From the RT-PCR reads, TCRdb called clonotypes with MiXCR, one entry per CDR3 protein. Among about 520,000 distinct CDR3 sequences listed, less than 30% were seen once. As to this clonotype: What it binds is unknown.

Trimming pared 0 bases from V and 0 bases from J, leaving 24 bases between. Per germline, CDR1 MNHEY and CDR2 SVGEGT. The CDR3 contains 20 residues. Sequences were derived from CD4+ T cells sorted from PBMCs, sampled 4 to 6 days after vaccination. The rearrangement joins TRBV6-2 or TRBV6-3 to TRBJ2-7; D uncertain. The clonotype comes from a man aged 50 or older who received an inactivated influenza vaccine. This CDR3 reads CASSYSTGRSLIVASYEQYF. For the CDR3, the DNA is TGTGCCAGCAGTTACTCGACTGGCCGCAGCTTGATCGTTGCCTCCTACGAGCAGTACTTC.